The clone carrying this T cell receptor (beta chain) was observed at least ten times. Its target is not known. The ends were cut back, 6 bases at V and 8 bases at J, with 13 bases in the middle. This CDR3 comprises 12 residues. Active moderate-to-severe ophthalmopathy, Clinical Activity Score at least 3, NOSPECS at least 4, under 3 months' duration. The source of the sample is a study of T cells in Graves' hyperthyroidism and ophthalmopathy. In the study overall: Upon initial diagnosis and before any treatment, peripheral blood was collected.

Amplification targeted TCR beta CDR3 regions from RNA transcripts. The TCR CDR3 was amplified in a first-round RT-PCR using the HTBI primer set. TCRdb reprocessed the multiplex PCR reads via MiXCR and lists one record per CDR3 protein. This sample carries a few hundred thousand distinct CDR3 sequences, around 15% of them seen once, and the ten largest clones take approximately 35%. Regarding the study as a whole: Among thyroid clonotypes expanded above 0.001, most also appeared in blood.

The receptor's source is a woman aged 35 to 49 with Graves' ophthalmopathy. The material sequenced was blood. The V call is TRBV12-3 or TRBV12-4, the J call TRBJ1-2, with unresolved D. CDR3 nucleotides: TGTGCCAGCAGCCGGAACGGGTGGGGCTACACCTTC. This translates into CASSRNGWGYTF.